The T cell receptor beta chain under discussion was sequenced for a study of T cell responses to AZD1222 COVID-19 vaccine. This CDR3 is 12 amino acids long. CDR1 and CDR2 (germline): WSHSY, SAAADI. Trimming removed 3 bases from V and 8 bases from J, with 8 bases in between. Sequencing was performed with immunoSEQ multiplex PCR; in TCRdb, only in-frame clones are kept and a portion is missing. Of about 140,000 clones listed, roughly nine tenths were seen once; the top ten hold about 1.5%. As to this clone: Its specificity is not known.

Study observations and caveats: Donors, mostly white British, included more females; clonal diversity was possibly underestimated. Dominant CD4 TCR responses targeted spike regions 160-218 and 743-854.

The V gene is TRBV10-2, the J gene TRBJ1-3; unclear D gene. Sequencing used peripheral blood, obtained on day 0 of AZD1222 vaccination. The source is an adult in good health. CDR3 protein: CASSDSWDTIYF. The CDR3 DNA reads as TGCGCCAGCAGTGATTCCTGGGACACCATATATTTT.